These 31 T cell receptor beta chains came from one sample sequenced in a study of cytomegalovirus exposure and HLA in healthy donors. Primers: 60 Vbeta forward and 13 Jbeta reverse. Clones were sequenced by immunoSEQ multiplex PCR, and TCRdb holds only the in-frame ones, with some missing. In the table there are approximately 160,000 clones, 68% of which are singletons. Material for sequencing was PBMCs. Every receptor here comes from a woman under 30 in good health and CMV-seropositive.

The V and J genes are TRBV9 and TRBJ2-1, with D tentatively TRBD2 (5 bases). The length of the CDR3 is 12 residues. From germline, CDR1 is SGDLS and CDR2 YYNGEE. V was pared by 0 bases and J by 10 bases, with 8 bases between. The CDR3 coding sequence is TGTGCCAGCAGCGTAGGGGAGAGGGAGCAGTTCTTC. As protein: CASSVGEREQFF.

The rearrangement uses TRBV5-6 and TRBJ1-1, with unresolved D. V gave up 4 bases and J gave up 1 base, with 14 bases separating them. This CDR3 is built from 15 residues. CDR1 is SGHDT and CDR2 is YYEEEE in the germline V gene. In DNA, the CDR3 is TGTGCCAGCAGCCCCGGTACGAATGGGAACACTGAAGCTTTCTTT. Protein: CASSPGTNGNTEAFF.

This clone has a handful of counts. This sequence joins TRBV27 and TRBJ1-2, with D perhaps matching TRBD1 (5 bases). Per the germline V gene, CDR1 is MNHEY and CDR2 is SMNVEV (reference sequence). The V gene lost 5 bases and the J gene lost 4 bases, with 14 bases spanning the gap. The CDR3 loop spans 14 amino acids. The CDR3 DNA sequence: TGTGCCAGCAGTGGAGGGGCAGGCTCCTATGGCTACACCTTC. Amino acid sequence: CASSGGAGSYGYTF.

V is TRBV15 and J is TRBJ2-7; the D gene is possibly TRBD2 (8 bases). The CDR3 loop spans 17 amino acids. In germline, CDR1 is LNHNV, CDR2 YYDKDF (reference sequence). V lost 0 bases and J lost 0, with 15 bases in between. CDR3 region: CATSRDREGQSSYEQYF. The CDR3 region has the DNA TGTGCCACCAGCAGAGATCGGGAGGGACAGAGCTCCTACGAGCAGTACTTC.

The V call is TRBV2, the J call TRBJ1-5; a possible D gene is TRBD1 (5 bases). The CDR3 length is 13 residues. Germline CDR1 and CDR2: SNHLY and FYNNEI. V dropped 2 bases and J dropped 6 bases, with 8 bases sitting between them. CDR3 residues: CASSEQGGQPQHF. The CDR3 bases are TGTGCCAGCAGTGAACAGGGTGGTCAGCCCCAGCATTTT.

The genes are TRBV6-1 and TRBJ1-2, with 7 bases matching TRBD1. The CDR3 length is 16 residues. Germline CDR1 reads MNHNS; CDR2 reads SASEGT. V gave up 2 bases and J gave up 4 bases; unmatched junction bases: 10. CDR3 DNA sequence: TGTGCCAGCAGTGAACCCAGGACAGGTAGCCCCTATGGCTACACCTTC. This encodes CASSEPRTGSPYGYTF.

The rearrangement joins TRBV7-9 to TRBJ1-1; D possibly corresponds to TRBD1 (5 bases). V was shortened by 0 bases and J by 0 bases, with 11 bases between the two germline ends. The CDR3 extends over 16 amino acids. Germline V lookup: CDR1 SEHNR, CDR2 FQNEAQ (reference sequence). The CDR3: CASSLAGGTMNTEAFF. CDR3 DNA sequence: TGTGCCAGCAGCTTAGCGGGTGGGACTATGAACACTGAAGCTTTCTTT.

The count of this clone is one. The chain carries TRBV30 and TRBJ2-1; a weak D match, TRBD2 (7 bases). V was pared by 0 bases and J by 8 bases, with 11 bases between. This CDR3 spans 13 amino acids. Germline CDR1 is GTSNPN and CDR2 is SVGIG (reference sequence). This CDR3 is CAWSVRGGDEQFF. The CDR3 DNA sequence: TGTGCCTGGAGTGTAAGGGGGGGAGATGAGCAGTTCTTC.

With regard to this clone: At one end, the junction sequence differs from germline, possibly due to a read error. The chain recombines TRBV7-7 with TRBJ2-3; 9 bases match TRBD1. This CDR3 is built from 16 residues. CDR1 is SSHAT and CDR2 is FNYEAQ in the germline V gene (reference sequence). CDR3 nucleotide sequence: TGTGCTAGCAGCTTTTTCGGGGACAGGGAGGGAGATACGCAGTATTTT. Protein sequence: CASSFFGDREGDTQYF. Based on the CDR3 plus reference TRBV7-7 and TRBJ2-3, the full variable domain is GAGVSQSPRYKVTKRGQDVTLRCDPISSHATLYWYQQALGQGPEFLTYFNYEAQPDKSGLPSDRFSAERPEGSISTLTIQRTEQRDSAMYRCASSFFGDREGDTQYFGPGTRLTVL.

This clone was picked up a small number of times. This chain connects TRBV27 to TRBJ2-1, with 11 nucleotides matching TRBD1. Per the germline V gene, CDR1 is MNHEY and CDR2 is SMNVEV (reference sequence). This CDR3 has 15 residues. Trimming took 5 bases from V and 6 from J; bases not matched to a gene: 6. As DNA, the CDR3 is TGTGCCAGCAGTCCGGACAGGGGGCCCTCCAATGAGCAGTTCTTC. Protein: CASSPDRGPSNEQFF.

The chain is built from TRBV6-5 and TRBJ2-5, with TRBD2 matching 7 bases. This CDR3 has 15 amino acids. The junction had 5 bases not matched to a gene; V was cut back by 0 bases and J by 4 bases. The germline gives CDR1 MNHEY, CDR2 SVGAGI. CDR3 nucleotide sequence: TGTGCCAGCAGTTACTCGGCGGGGGATTTAGAGACCCAGTACTTC. This codes for CASSYSAGDLETQYF.

This rearrangement joins TRBV4-2 to TRBJ2-5, with D possibly TRBD1 on 6 matching bases. The V end was cut by 6 bases, the J end by 1 base, with 9 bases between. Germline V gene sequence: CDR1 LGHNA, CDR2 YNFKEQ. This CDR3 has 13 amino acids. The CDR3 nucleotides read TGTGCCAGCAGGGGGGCGGGCCAAGAGACCCAGTACTTC. Its protein product is CASRGAGQETQYF.

The chain has TRBV4-2 and TRBJ2-3; D not resolved. Germline V gene data show CDR1 as LGHNA and CDR2 as YNFKEQ. The CDR3 contains 19 residues. V was trimmed by 2 bases and J by 6 bases, leaving 27 bases between them. The CDR3 reads CASSQKHPWRPAKADTQYF. CDR3 coding DNA: TGTGCCAGCAGCCAAAAGCACCCTTGGCGGCCGGCGAAGGCCGATACGCAGTATTTT.

This chain uses TRBV10-3 with TRBJ2-6; possible D gene TRBD1, 6 bases. Trimming removed 6 bases from V and 0 bases from J, with 18 bases in between. CDR1 is ENHRY, CDR2 SYGVKD, per germline. The CDR3 has 18 residues. CDR3 protein: CAIRAQTGSSSGANVLTF. Written as DNA, the CDR3 is TGTGCCATCAGAGCCCAGACAGGATCTAGCTCTGGGGCCAACGTCCTGACTTTC.

The chain uses TRBV2 and TRBJ1-5; D gene uncertain. Germline CDR1 reads SNHLY; CDR2 reads FYNNEI. Deletions cut 6 bases from V and 1 base from J, with 10 bases between. The CDR3 covers 14 residues. CDR3 nucleotide sequence: TGTGCCAGCAGGCCCACGGGGAGCAATCAGCCCCAGCATTTT. Translating it yields CASRPTGSNQPQHF.

The chain couples TRBV7-8 to TRBJ1-2; no clear D. CDR3 length: 15 residues. The V end lost 5 bases, the J end lost 2 bases, and 15 bases lay between the germline ends. Germline V lookup: CDR1 SGHVS, CDR2 FQNEAQ. The CDR3 DNA reads as TGTGCCAGCAGCCTCCGACGGAGCCTGAACTATGGCTACACCTTC. Translation gives CASSLRRSLNYGYTF. Combining the CDR3 with reference TRBV7-8 and TRBJ1-2 gives the whole variable domain GAGVSQSPRYKVAKRGQDVALRCDPISGHVSLFWYQQALGQGPEFLTYFQNEAQLDKSGLPSDRFFAERPEGSVSTLKIQRTQQEDSAVYLCASSLRRSLNYGYTFGSGTRLTVV.

This chain uses TRBV20-1 with TRBJ1-2, with no clear D. Germline assignment: CDR1 DFQATT and CDR2 SNEGSKA (reference sequence). The CDR3 consists of 11 residues. V dropped 1 base and J dropped 8 bases, with 8 bases sitting between them. The CDR3 nucleotides are TGCAGTGCTAGAGGACTAGAGGGCTACACCTTC. Translated: CSARGLEGYTF.

This clone was observed once. This chain joins TRBV6-6 and TRBJ2-3; 9 bases fit TRBD2. Trimming removed 4 bases from V and 6 bases from J; junction bases left unmatched: 11. CDR1 and CDR2 (germline): MNHNY, SVGAGI (reference sequence). The CDR3 has 16 residues. Written as DNA, the CDR3 is TGTGCCAGCAGTTTTAGCCAGGCTACTAGCGGGGATACGCAGTATTTT. This sequence encodes CASSFSQATSGDTQYF.

This clone was picked up one time. Written as DNA, the CDR3 is TGTGCCAGCAGCTTTCAGGCTAACACTGAAGCTTTCTTT. Translated, it gives CASSFQANTEAFF. The chain has TRBV7-3 and TRBJ1-1; D gene unclear. This CDR3 spans 13 amino acids. V was cut by 3 bases and J by 2 bases, with 7 bases left in between. CDR1 SGHTA and CDR2 FQGTGA come from the germline V gene.

The chain joins TRBV6-1 to TRBJ2-7, with 8 nucleotides matching TRBD2. This CDR3 has 13 residues. Trimming removed 10 bases from V and 4 bases from J; junction bases left unmatched: 9. Germline values: CDR1 MNHNS, CDR2 SASEGT. Here the CDR3 DNA reads TGTGCCACCGGGGGGGTTGGACGATACGAGCAGTACTTC. It codes for CATGGVGRYEQYF.

This chain joins TRBV4-2 and TRBJ2-6; TRBD1 agrees at 12 bases. Germline CDR1 reads LGHNA; CDR2 reads YNFKEQ. The CDR3 runs 17 residues. With V trimmed by 6 bases and J by 0 bases, 3 bases remained unmatched. This chain's CDR3 is CASRGQGASSGANVLTF. CDR3 sequence (DNA): TGTGCCAGCAGGGGACAGGGGGCGAGCTCTGGGGCCAACGTCCTGACTTTC.

For this clone: The germline gene is not matched at one end of the junction; a read error may be the cause. Within the sample, other DNA sequences also encode this same CDR3. The gene calls are TRBV30 and TRBJ1-6; D remains ambiguous. Germline CDR1 is GTSNPN and CDR2 is SVGIG (reference sequence). This CDR3 region has 16 residues. The chain's CDR3 is CAWSPITVTYNSPLHF. The DNA of the CDR3 is TGTGCCTGGAGCCCCATCACAGTCACCTATAATTCCCCCCTCCACTTT.

This clone has a handful of counts. V and J are TRBV10-2 and TRBJ2-7, with D perhaps matching TRBD1 (6 bases). The CDR3 runs to 15 residues. The germline CDR1 and CDR2 sequences are WSHSY and SAAADI. Trimming pared 4 bases from V and 2 bases from J, leaving 15 bases between. CDR3 sequence reads: CASSAAGAFPYEQYF. The CDR3 DNA reads TGCGCCAGCAGTGCGGCAGGGGCTTTTCCCTACGAGCAGTACTTC.

This chain joins TRBV5-8 and TRBJ2-5; D remains unclear. The CDR3 sequence is 15 residues long. Germline V gene data show CDR1 as SGHTS and CDR2 as YDEGEE. Trimming took 2 bases from V and 3 from J, leaving 14 bases between them. This chain's CDR3 is CASSFVLQLKETQYF. CDR3 sequence (DNA): TGTGCCAGCAGCTTCGTTTTACAGCTCAAAGAGACCCAGTACTTC.

The genes are TRBV4-1 and TRBJ2-1, with D tentatively TRBD2 (5 bases). Trimming removed 1 base at V and 5 bases at J, with 12 bases between. Per germline, CDR1 MGHRA and CDR2 YSYEKL. This CDR3 has 15 residues. The CDR3 region has the DNA TGCGCCAGCAGCCAAGTGGACTCCCAAAACAATGAGCAGTTCTTC. It codes for CASSQVDSQNNEQFF.

The chain carries TRBV2 and TRBJ2-2; D perhaps matches TRBD1 (6 bases). V was pared by 6 bases and J by 7 bases, with 15 bases between. CDR1 SNHLY and CDR2 FYNNEI come from the germline V gene. The CDR3 has 14 residues. CDR3 sequence reads: CASRTGTIYGELFF. CDR3 sequence (DNA): TGTGCCAGCAGAACCGGGACAATCTACGGGGAGCTGTTTTTT.

The rearrangement joins TRBV30 to TRBJ1-2, with D possibly TRBD1 on 5 matching bases. This CDR3 region has 13 residues. Germline V gives CDR1 GTSNPN, CDR2 SVGIG (reference sequence). Trimming took 0 bases from V and 5 from J, leaving 10 bases between them. The CDR3 here is CAWSVTGSYGYTF. The CDR3 DNA follows: TGTGCCTGGAGTGTAACAGGATCTTATGGCTACACCTTC.

The rearrangement joins TRBV7-8 to TRBJ2-3; TRBD2 agrees at 12 bases. This CDR3 spans 17 amino acids. V was pared by 4 bases and J by 1 base, with 6 bases of the junction left unmatched. Per germline, CDR1 SGHVS and CDR2 FQNEAQ. CDR3 sequence reads: CASSSSSGGAGTDTQYF. The CDR3 DNA sequence: TGTGCCAGCAGCTCATCTAGCGGGGGGGCGGGCACAGATACGCAGTATTTT.

The chain links TRBV7-2 to TRBJ2-7; no definite D call. Per germline, CDR1 SGHTA and CDR2 FQGNSA. Trimming shortened V by 8 bases and J by 3 bases, and 17 bases separated the two germline ends. The CDR3 is 14 amino acids. The CDR3: CASHHPVLGYEQYF. Here the CDR3 DNA reads TGTGCCAGCCATCATCCGGTGCTTGGCTACGAGCAGTACTTC.

The chain couples TRBV15 to TRBJ2-7, with 7 bases lining up with TRBD1. The CDR3 covers 15 residues. The V gene end was trimmed by 0 bases and the J gene end by 4 bases; junction bases not matched to a gene: 6. Germline lookup yields CDR1 LNHNV and CDR2 YYDKDF (reference sequence). The CDR3 sequence: CATSRDRGGVYEQYF. CDR3 bases: TGTGCCACCAGCAGAGATCGAGGGGGCGTTTACGAGCAGTACTTC.

The chain couples TRBV27 to TRBJ2-7; TRBD1 is a possible D gene (6 bases). Trimming took off 0 bases at V and 0 bases at J, with 12 bases between the two ends. Germline V gene sequence: CDR1 MNHEY, CDR2 SMNVEV (reference sequence). The CDR3 loop spans 16 amino acids. The CDR3 reads CASSLSGRGSSYEQYF. The CDR3 DNA reads TGTGCCAGCAGTTTATCAGGCAGGGGTAGCTCCTACGAGCAGTACTTC.